The 13 T cell receptor beta chains in this list originate from one sample, sequenced in a study of CD8 T cells in Susac syndrome. After extraction with the RNeasy kit, about 0.5 to 1 ug of the RNA was reverse transcribed using random hexamers. TCRdb used MiXCR to reprocess the immunoSEQ multiplex PCR reads, holding one entry per CDR3 protein. In the table there are more than 95,000 distinct CDR3 sequences, 90% to 95% of which are singletons. The specimen sequenced was CD8+ T cells from PBMCs. Receptor source: a human donor with Susac syndrome.

The genes are TRBV4-1 and TRBJ2-7; 8 nucleotides line up with TRBD2. J was trimmed by 5 bases and V by 5 bases; bases with no gene match: 8. The CDR3 loop spans 14 amino acids. Germline CDR1 reads MGHRA; CDR2 reads YSYEKL. The CDR3 sequence is CASSGPGGPHEQYF. The DNA for the CDR3 is TGCGCCAGCAGCGGGCCGGGAGGGCCCCACGAGCAGTACTTC.

The rearrangement uses TRBV15 and TRBJ1-1, with D tentatively TRBD1 (5 bases). Per the germline V gene, CDR1 is LNHNV and CDR2 is YYDKDF (reference sequence). Trimming left V 5 bases short and J 0 bases short, with 10 bases between. The length of the CDR3 is 14 residues. CDR3 protein: CATSGGIMNTEAFF. The CDR3 DNA follows: TGTGCCACCAGCGGGGGGATAATGAACACTGAAGCTTTCTTT.

V usage is TRBV27 and J usage is TRBJ1-2; D possibly corresponds to TRBD1 (6 bases). The V gene's germline CDR1 is MNHEY and CDR2 SMNVEV (reference sequence). This CDR3 region has 12 residues. Trimming took 5 bases from V and 4 from J, leaving 8 bases between them. The CDR3 sequence: CASSETGYGYTF. CDR3 sequence (DNA): TGTGCCAGCAGTGAGACAGGCTATGGCTACACCTTC.

This clonotype was detected only once. The chain employs TRBV5-6 and TRBJ2-7; the match to TRBD2 covers 8 bases. The CDR3 sequence is 15 residues long. In germline, CDR1 is SGHDT, CDR2 YYEEEE. V was clipped by 1 base and J by 3 bases; unmatched bases: 6. CDR3 amino acids: CASSLPSGQLYEQYF. The CDR3 DNA reads as TGTGCCAGCAGCTTGCCTAGCGGGCAACTCTACGAGCAGTACTTC.

The chain uses TRBV30 and TRBJ2-1; 7 nucleotides match TRBD1. V lost 3 bases, J lost 10 bases, and 9 bases stayed unmatched. This CDR3 has 13 amino acids. Germline V lookup: CDR1 GTSNPN, CDR2 SVGIG (reference sequence). CDR3 sequence reads: CAWSQTGESEQFF. CDR3 bases: TGTGCCTGGAGCCAAACAGGGGAGTCCGAGCAGTTCTTC.

The chain is built from TRBV24-1 and TRBJ2-2, with 7 bases fitting TRBD1. The V and J ends lost 4 bases and 7 bases, in that order; junction bases with no gene match: 11. CDR3 size: 16 residues. The germline V gene has CDR1 KGHDR and CDR2 SFDVKD. This chain's CDR3 is CATSEVGDSHNGELFF. The CDR3 nucleotides read TGTGCCACCAGTGAAGTTGGGGACAGTCACAACGGGGAGCTGTTTTTT.

This CDR3 is CASSLSPSFYGYTF. The CDR3 coding sequence is TGTGCCAGCAGCTTATCTCCCAGCTTCTATGGCTACACCTTC. This rearrangement joins TRBV13 to TRBJ1-2; D not certain. The CDR3 is made up of 14 amino acids. With 2 bases removed from V and 4 bases from J, the gap between germline ends came to 11 bases. CDR1 and CDR2 (germline): PRHDT, FYEKMQ (reference sequence).

V and J are TRBV27 and TRBJ2-1; 9 nucleotides agree with TRBD2. CDR3 length: 17 amino acids. V trimming: 2 bases; J trimming: 8 bases; junction bases outside the gene matches: 13. Germline assignment: CDR1 MNHEY and CDR2 SMNVEV (reference sequence). As DNA, the CDR3 is TGTGCCAGCAGTTTAGGCCCCATGGGCGGGAGGGCCTATGAGCAGTTCTTC. Its protein product is CASSLGPMGGRAYEQFF.

The chain links TRBV20-1 to TRBJ1-2, with 11 bases matching TRBD1. The length of the CDR3 is 14 residues. Per the germline V gene, CDR1 is DFQATT and CDR2 is SNEGSKA (reference sequence). The V gene end was trimmed by 2 bases and the J gene end by 5 bases; junction bases not matched to a gene: 4. This chain's CDR3 is CSARLDRGRYGYTF. CDR3 in DNA: TGCAGTGCTAGATTGGACAGGGGGCGTTATGGCTACACCTTC.

V and J are TRBV15 and TRBJ2-3; 10 bases match TRBD2. The CDR3 has 15 amino acids. The J segment lost 3 bases and the V segment lost 0 bases, leaving 0 bases of the junction unmatched. The germline V gene has CDR1 LNHNV and CDR2 YYDKDF (reference sequence). The CDR3 DNA is TGTGCCACCAGCAGAGAAGCGGGGGGGACAGATACGCAGTATTTT. It encodes CATSREAGGTDTQYF.

The rearrangement links TRBV7-9 to TRBJ1-4; a possible D gene is TRBD1 (5 bases). Germline CDR1 and CDR2: SEHNR and FQNEAQ (reference sequence). This CDR3 has 16 residues. V lost 5 bases, J lost 1 base, and 14 bases lay in between. This CDR3 reads CASSPRTQGTNEKLFF. The CDR3 nucleotides are TGTGCCAGCAGCCCCCGCACCCAGGGAACTAATGAAAAACTGTTTTTT.

The chain combines TRBV6-1 with TRBJ2-7, with D perhaps assigned TRBD1 or TRBD2 (7 bases each). CDR1 is MNHNS and CDR2 is SASEGT in the germline V gene. V was clipped by 5 bases and J by 9 bases, with 29 bases between them. The CDR3 has 17 amino acids. The CDR3 sequence is CASSMDPDGGTESGQYF. The CDR3 DNA is TGTGCCAGCAGTATGGACCCCGACGGGGGGACAGAATCCGGGCAGTACTTC.

The rearrangement joins TRBV30 to TRBJ1-2; D possibly corresponds to TRBD1 (5 bases). The germline CDR1 and CDR2 sequences are GTSNPN and SVGIG (reference sequence). CDR3 length: 15 amino acids. V shed 0 bases and J shed 4 bases, with 15 bases lying between them. Here the CDR3 DNA reads TGTGCCTGGAGTGTTCCCCGATTCGGGACCTATGGCTACACCTTC. Its translation is CAWSVPRFGTYGYTF.